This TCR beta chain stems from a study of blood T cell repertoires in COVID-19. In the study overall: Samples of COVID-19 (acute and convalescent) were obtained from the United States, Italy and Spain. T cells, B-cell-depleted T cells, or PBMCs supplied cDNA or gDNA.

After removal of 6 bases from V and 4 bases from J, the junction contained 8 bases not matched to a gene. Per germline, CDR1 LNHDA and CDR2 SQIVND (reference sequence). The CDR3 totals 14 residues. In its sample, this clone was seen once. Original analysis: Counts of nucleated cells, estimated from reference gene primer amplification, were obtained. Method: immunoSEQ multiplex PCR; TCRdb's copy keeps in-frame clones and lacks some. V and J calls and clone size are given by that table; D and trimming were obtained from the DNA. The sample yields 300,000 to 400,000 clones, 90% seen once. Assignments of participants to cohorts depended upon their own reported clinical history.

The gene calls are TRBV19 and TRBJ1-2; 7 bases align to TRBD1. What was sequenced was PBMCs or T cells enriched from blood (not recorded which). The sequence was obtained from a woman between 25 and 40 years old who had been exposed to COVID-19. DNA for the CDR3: TGTGCCAGTAGCGTACAGGGGTTGGCCTATGGCTACACCTTC. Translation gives CASSVQGLAYGYTF.